This T cell receptor beta chain was sequenced in a study of blood T cell repertoires in COVID-19 (dated by TCRdb to 2019 to 2021). A note on the overall study: Samples from collaborators originated in the United States, Italy and Spain and spanned both the acute and convalescent phases of COVID-19. The material from the prospective study consisted of cDNA or gDNA derived from T cells, B-cell-depleted T cells, or PBMCs. Subjects who had been exposed to COVID-19, were actively infected with it, or had recovered from it provided the deeply sampled blood TCRbeta repertoires that made up the dataset. The repertoires were released in a freely available public database intended as a resource for research on the immune response to SARS-CoV-2. Samples came from the ongoing ImmuneRACE study (first 160 participants) plus 1,254 subjects from 6 global collaborators. A de-identified subject ID, COVID-19 status, age in years and sex were almost always included in the sample metadata. HLA class I and class II types, where available, came from metadata supplied by the sample provider rather than from assay-based typing.

What the study reported, not specific to this receptor: How much clinical and demographic metadata was included differed by source and by participant, and the metadata was provided uncurated.

Turning to this clone: Its antigen is still unknown. Qualities for individual bases were not recorded, and no much larger clone is one base off.

TCRbeta CDR3 regions were amplified from genomic DNA using the immunoSEQ Assay, a bias-controlled multiplex PCR. Concerning the study's data processing: Nucleated cell counts per sample were estimated from amplification of reference gene primers within the assay. To quantify the absolute abundance of each unique TCRbeta CDR3 rearrangement, sequence reads were collapsed and filtered. For each sample, productive Simpson clonality was calculated as the square root of Simpson's diversity index over productive rearrangements. The table comes from immuneACCESS by way of TCRdb, which keeps in-frame sequences with V and J called. Part of the clones is missing from these tables; in studies checked, under half for an unresolved V gene and the rest for unknown reasons. V and J calls and clone size are as listed in that table; D and trimming were resolved from the DNA. A total of approximately 250,000 clones appear in this sample, 86% of them only once. Around 1.8% of the sample lies in the top ten.

The CDR3 runs 15 residues from the cysteine to the phenylalanine. CDR3 DNA only is kept here, 45 bases in frame from base 1. Trimming costs V 1 base and J 7 bases, and their ends lie 17 bases apart. For CDR1 and CDR2, the germline V gene lists SGHTA and FQGNSA. Collaborating institutions collected whole blood in K2EDTA tubes following their own protocols. For TCRbeta analysis, collaborator samples were shipped as frozen whole blood, as isolated PBMCs, or as DNA extracted from either sample type. The material sequenced was peripheral blood. This sequence uses TRBV7-2 and TRBJ2-7; the D region possibly corresponds to TRBD1 (6 bases align). The TCR was taken from a man aged 30 to 45 with active or convalescent COVID-19. The CDR3 protein: CASSLEAGAAGEQYF. The nucleotides read TGTGCCAGCAGCTTAGAGGCAGGGGCAGCTGGGGAGCAGTACTTC.